The rows below give T cell receptor beta chains drawn from one sample of a study of blood T cell repertoires in COVID-19. Repertoires were generated with immunoSEQ multiplex PCR, while TCRdb's copy carries only in-frame clones and drops some. The sample shows 200,000 to 300,000 clones, approximately 86% of them seen only once. Source material: peripheral blood. The receptors here all came from a man aged 25-40 years with active or convalescent COVID-19. The CDR3 runs from the conserved cysteine through the conserved F or W. D genes are given only for firm matches. Only part of the rows carry a size: once, few, many, or a class if the clone is expanded.

TRBJ2-7	.	TRBD1	TRBV25-1	CATSDRGYEQYF	TGTGCCACTTCGGACAGGGGCTACGAGCAGTACTTC
TRBJ2-5	.	.	TRBV6-2/TRBV6-3	CASSYPFRGADQETQYF	TGTGCCAGCAGTTACCCCTTCCGGGGGGCGGACCAAGAGACCCAGTACTTC
TRBJ1-1	.	.	TRBV27	CASSLVENTEAFF	TGTGCCAGCAGTTTGGTAGAGAACACTGAAGCTTTCTTT
TRBJ2-7	.	.	TRBV10-2	CASSRYRGADYEQYF	TGCGCCAGCAGTCGATACCGCGGGGCCGACTACGAGCAGTACTTC
TRBJ1-2	once	.	TRBV24-1	CATSDSAVSYGYTF	TGTGCCACCAGTGATTCCGCAGTCTCCTATGGCTACACCTTC
TRBJ1-2	.	TRBD1	TRBV3-1/TRBV3-2	CASSQGTGINYGYTF	TGTGCCAGCAGCCAAGGGACAGGGATTAACTATGGCTACACCTTC
TRBJ2-5	.	.	TRBV6-6	CASSYLWGGGETQYF	TGTGCCAGCAGTTACCTTTGGGGGGGCGGGGAGACCCAGTACTTC
TRBJ2-5	few	.	TRBV5-1	CASRNGGLRGETQYF	TGCGCCAGCAGGAACGGAGGTCTTCGAGGTGAGACCCAGTACTTC
TRBJ2-7	.	TRBD1	TRBV5-4	CASSFSTGGSYEQYF	TGTGCCAGCAGCTTCTCGACAGGGGGCTCCTACGAGCAGTACTTC
TRBJ2-1	.	.	TRBV19	CASSIDRDWSSYNEQFF	TGTGCCAGTAGTATAGATCGGGACTGGAGCTCCTACAATGAGCAGTTCTTC
TRBJ1-1	.	.	TRBV29-1	CSVMGGTEAFF	TGCAGCGTTATGGGAGGCACTGAAGCTTTCTTT
TRBJ1-3	.	.	TRBV19	CASSIPPEAGNTIYF	TGTGCCAGCAGTATCCCCCCCGAGGCTGGAAACACCATATATTTT
TRBJ2-2	.	.	TRBV6-5	CASSSPGTGELFF	TGTGCCAGCAGCTCCCCAGGCACCGGGGAGCTGTTTTTT
TRBJ1-2	.	TRBD1	TRBV3-1/TRBV3-2	CASSQVGKQGANGYTF	TGTGCCAGCAGCCAAGTCGGGAAACAGGGGGCTAATGGCTACACCTTC
TRBJ2-2	.	TRBD1	TRBV3-1/TRBV3-2	CASSATGAIDTGELFF	TGTGCCAGCAGCGCGACAGGGGCAATTGACACCGGGGAGCTGTTTTTT
TRBJ2-7	.	.	TRBV27	CASSLLGDEQYF	TGTGCCAGCAGTTTGCTCGGGGACGAGCAGTACTTC
TRBJ2-1	.	.	TRBV6-2/TRBV6-3	CASSSGQGYYNEQFF	TGTGCCAGCAGTTCAGGGCAGGGGTACTACAATGAGCAGTTCTTC
TRBJ1-2	.	TRBD1	TRBV4-2	CASSQDSGTVYGYTF	TGTGCCAGCAGCCAAGATAGCGGGACAGTGTATGGCTACACCTTC
TRBJ1-5	.	.	TRBV15	CATSRDLDQPQHF	TGTGCCACCAGCAGAGATTTAGATCAGCCCCAGCATTTT
TRBJ1-1	.	.	TRBV27	CASSFVPGTEAFF	TGTGCCAGCAGTTTTGTCCCGGGAACTGAAGCTTTCTTT
TRBJ2-3	.	TRBD1	TRBV20-1	CSASSGTGATDTQYF	TGCAGTGCTAGTTCCGGGACAGGGGCCACAGATACGCAGTATTTT
TRBJ1-2	.	.	TRBV30	CASSGQWAGYTF	TGTGCCTCCTCTGGGCAGTGGGCTGGCTACACCTTC
TRBJ2-7	.	.	TRBV2	CASGRGPQGLWDYEQYF	TGTGCCAGCGGAAGGGGTCCGCAGGGTCTCTGGGACTACGAGCAGTACTTC
TRBJ1-3	few	.	TRBV2	CASSKNRDAGNTIYF	TGTGCCAGCAGCAAAAACAGGGACGCTGGAAACACCATATATTTT
TRBJ2-5	.	TRBD1	TRBV5-4	CASSRDSTYQETQYF	TGTGCCAGCAGCAGGGACAGTACATACCAAGAGACCCAGTACTTC
TRBJ2-1	once	.	TRBV7-3	CASSLSLVFPYNEQFF	TGTGCCAGCAGCCTAAGCCTAGTTTTTCCCTACAATGAGCAGTTCTTC
TRBJ1-3	once	.	TRBV27	CASRRGLTGNTIYF	TGTGCCAGCAGGCGGGGTTTGACTGGAAACACCATATATTTT
TRBJ1-2	.	.	TRBV3-1/TRBV3-2	CASSPGAGVDGYTF	TGTGCCAGCAGCCCGGGAGCCGGCGTGGATGGCTACACCTTC
TRBJ1-6	.	TRBD1	TRBV6-5	CASTHTGTGGAPLHF	TGTGCCAGCACCCATACCGGGACAGGGGGTGCACCCCTCCACTTT
TRBJ2-5	.	TRBD1	TRBV11-2	CASSLEDRRQETQYF	TGTGCCAGCAGCTTAGAGGACAGGAGGCAAGAGACCCAGTACTTC
TRBJ1-2	once	.	TRBV30	CAWTRAGQFNYGYTF	TGTGCCTGGACGCGGGCAGGCCAATTTAACTATGGCTACACCTTC
TRBJ2-1	.	.	TRBV21-1	CASIPSGLSNEQFF	TGTGCCAGCATCCCTAGCGGTCTTTCAAATGAGCAGTTCTTC
TRBJ1-6	.	.	TRBV6-5	CASTEGEAYNSPLHF	TGTGCCAGTACCGAAGGGGAGGCCTATAATTCACCCCTCCACTTT
TRBJ1-2	.	TRBD1	TRBV2	CARGQGPNYGYTF	TGTGCCAGGGGACAGGGGCCCAACTATGGCTACACCTTC
TRBJ1-1	once	.	TRBV18	CASSPTRQGGNTEAFF	TGTGCCAGCTCACCTACACGGCAAGGGGGGAACACTGAAGCTTTCTTT